The clone carrying this T cell receptor (beta chain) has a count of ten or more. The investigators reverse transcribed all of the isolated RNA, so they sequenced expressed TCRB transcripts. This table comes from immunoSEQ multiplex PCR, and its TCRdb copy is limited to in-frame clones, with some not included. The table records about 240,000 clones, 27% of them present only once. The CDR3 contains 13 residues. Trimming shortened V by 1 base and J by 3 bases, and 7 bases separated the two germline ends. In germline, CDR1 is SGHRS, CDR2 YFSETQ. The sample belongs to a study of beta chain features in type 1 diabetes. Whole-study context: Sorted cells numbering 107,917,701 were examined across all samples.

This TCR came from a man aged 25 to 40 in good health. The chain employs TRBV5-1 and TRBJ1-1; D not certain. Sequenced material: central memory CD4+ T cells from blood. This chain's CDR3 is CASSLPPYTEAFF. In DNA, the CDR3 is TGCGCCAGCAGCTTGCCGCCCTACACTGAAGCTTTCTTT.